This entry is about one TCR beta chain. Its antigen remains undetermined. The record has no base qualities; no much larger clone is one base away. The germline V and J ends show losses of 6 bases and 5 bases respectively, and no gene match explains 6 bases of the junction. Per the germline V gene (reference sequence), LNHDA is the CDR1 and SQIVND is the CDR2. The CDR3 numbers 13 residues from cysteine through phenylalanine. The DNA shown is the 39-base CDR3, in frame from base 1. This specimen belongs to a study of Graves' ophthalmopathy and Graves' hyperthyroidism (dated 2018 in TCRdb). General notes on the study: Hyperthyroidism was considered stable if no progression to ophthalmopathy occurred within 18 months of follow-up. Following sample collection, hyperthyroidism patients were given methimazole at a starting dose of 30 mg daily, and ophthalmopathy patients were given high-dose intravenous methylprednisolone. A discovery set of 100 or so patients (roughly 41 ophthalmopathy, 57 stable hyperthyroidism) was enrolled to explore V-J signatures distinguishing ophthalmopathy from hyperthyroidism. In about six hyperthyroidism patients, the T-cell repertoires found in thyroid tissue were compared with those found in blood. In total, over 130 blood samples were TCR-sequenced: roughly 45 ophthalmopathy, over 70 hyperthyroidism and about 17 hyperthyroidism-to-ophthalmopathy patients. To tell Graves' ophthalmopathy apart from Graves' hyperthyroidism, and to predict which patients would progress to ophthalmopathy, the study relied on TCR beta repertoire signatures. An independent validation cohort was composed of fewer than 20 hyperthyroidism patients and approximately 15 patients who later progressed from hyperthyroidism to ophthalmopathy.

Hyperthyroidism patients were newly diagnosed, were aged 18 to 65 years, and had a disease duration under 2 months. Patients with other autoimmune diseases, uncontrolled infections, pregnancy or lactation were excluded. Clinical symptoms, serum thyroxine, TRAb, thyroid ultrasound and orbital computed tomography formed the basis of the diagnosis. Trizol reagent was used to extract the total RNA, and its quality was then checked on an Agilent 2100 Bioanalyzer. For repertoire sequencing, the TCR beta CDR3 regions were amplified from RNA transcripts. HTBI primers and the Qiagen OneStep RT-PCR kit were used in a first-round RT-PCR, which was followed by a second-round multiplex PCR, size selection and purification. Sequencing of the libraries was carried out on an Illumina HiSeq2000 in paired-end mode with 100 bp reads. For the original study's pipeline: Reads were processed with SOAPnuke, discarding reads with adapters, uncalled bases, mean Phred below 15, or no exact constant-primer or identifier match. COPE v1.2.5 was used to merge high-quality paired reads. Each unique nucleotide sequence was defined as a clonotype, and clonotypes were aligned to IMGT TRB V, D and J references with MiTCR v1.1. The analysis was limited to V-J combinations with a frequency above 0.0001, which together covered over 98% of repertoires. For each V-J combination, a TCR clonal expansion and chaos score was defined as the ratio of F50 clonal expansion to chaos observed in the TCRdist matrix. Welch's t-statistics and random forest were used to narrow the features down to 13 V-J combinations, which were then fed into a naive Bayes classifier. The Morisita-Horn index was used to measure how similar the thyroid and blood repertoires were. In TCRdb, the public reads were trimmed at Q25 with fastp and aligned with MiXCR, with productive beta chains retained. Under each unique CDR3 protein, matching rows form one entry showing the most common genes and DNA. TCRdb, not the original authors, processed these V and J calls. Recorded for this sample are 580,000 or so distinct CDR3 sequences; just under 40% of them occurred a single time. The ten largest clones take up around 4% of the sample.

What the study reported, not specific to this receptor: In validation, the model predicted ophthalmopathy progression with less than 71% sensitivity and about 77% specificity; more than ten predicted patients were CT-confirmed with GO in a median of 6.5 months. Most expanded thyroid clonotypes with a frequency above 0.001 also appeared in blood, which suggests that blood repertoires may reflect the immune response in the thyroid. The 13-signature model separated ophthalmopathy from stable hyperthyroidism with roughly 90% sensitivity and 81.08% specificity in cross-validation, and 80%/75% in the test set. No statistical method was used to predetermine the sample size, and group allocation was not hidden from the investigators.

The sequence came from an adult man with Graves' hyperthyroidism. Sequences were obtained from peripheral blood or thyroid tissue (not recorded which). The V and J genes are TRBV19 and TRBJ1-2, with 7 bases in between that match TRBD1. The DNA is TGTGCCAGTAGCCTCGACAGGGAGTATGGCTACACCTTC. It codes for CASSLDREYGYTF. With all but the CDR3 taken from the reference TRBV19 and TRBJ1-2 genes, the full variable domain is: DGGITQSPKYLFRKEGQNVTLSCEQNLNHDAMYWYRQDPGQGLRLIYYSQIVNDFQKGDIAEGYSVSREKKESFPLTVTSAQKNPTAFYLCASSLDREYGYTFGSGTRLTVV.